The 16 T cell receptor beta chains presented below share a single source sample, sequenced in a study of cytomegalovirus exposure and HLA in healthy donors. This PCR relied on a set of 60 Vbeta primers and 13 Jbeta primers. Assay: immunoSEQ multiplex PCR; the TCRdb copy retains only in-frame clones and omits some. This table has 170,000 or so clones, approximately 80% appearing once. What was sequenced was PBMCs. Source of these receptors: a woman between 50 and 59 years old in good health and CMV-seropositive.

The chain links TRBV19 to TRBJ1-2; D gene ambiguous. Trimming shortened V by 3 bases and J by 4 bases, and 12 bases separated the two germline ends. CDR1 is LNHDA and CDR2 is SQIVND in the germline V gene (reference sequence). The CDR3 sequence is 14 residues long. CDR3 sequence: CASSMEVGPYGYTF. For the CDR3, the DNA is TGTGCCAGTAGTATGGAGGTAGGCCCCTATGGCTACACCTTC.

This sequence joins TRBV4-3 and TRBJ2-2; D is possibly TRBD1 (5 bases). CDR1 and CDR2 from the germline V gene are LGHNA and YSLEER. Trimming stripped 1 base from V and 3 bases from J, with 9 bases between. This CDR3 has 15 residues. CDR3 protein: CASSQAGRDTGELFF. The DNA of the CDR3 is TGCGCCAGCAGCCAAGCGGGCAGGGACACCGGGGAGCTGTTTTTT.

DNA of the CDR3: TGCGCCAGCAGCCAAGAAGGGACAGGGTATGGCTACACCTTC. This gives the protein CASSQEGTGYGYTF. The chain has TRBV4-3 and TRBJ1-2, with TRBD1 matching 9 bases. The V gene's germline CDR1 is LGHNA and CDR2 YSLEER. CDR3 length: 14 residues. Trimming at V came to 0 bases and at J to 5 bases, leaving 1 base not matched to a gene.

The CDR3 sequence is CASRGLAPGELFF. CDR3 nucleotides: TGTGCCAGCAGAGGACTAGCTCCCGGGGAGCTGTTTTTT. V gene TRBV2 combines with J gene TRBJ2-2; 8 nucleotides agree with TRBD2. The length of the CDR3 is 13 residues. Germline CDR1 reads SNHLY; CDR2 reads FYNNEI. J gave up 6 bases and V 6 bases, and 3 bases lay outside the gene matches.

This clone has only a few counts. This chain connects TRBV6-1 to TRBJ1-5; D is possibly TRBD1 (5 bases). The CDR3 contains 15 residues. Per germline, CDR1 MNHNS and CDR2 SASEGT. V gave up 6 bases and J gave up 3 bases, with 15 bases separating them. Here the CDR3 DNA reads TGTGCCAGCAGCCCCTGGGGGGAGGTCAATCAGCCCCAGCATTTT. Translating it yields CASSPWGEVNQPQHF.

The chain combines TRBV7-9 with TRBJ2-1; 7 bases align to TRBD1. The germline gives CDR1 SEHNR, CDR2 FQNEAQ (reference sequence). This CDR3 is built from 14 residues. V shed 6 bases and J 4 bases; nucleotides not matched to a gene: 6. The chain's CDR3 is CASSYGTVYNEQFF. DNA for the CDR3: TGTGCCAGCAGTTATGGGACAGTATACAATGAGCAGTTCTTC.

The V and J genes are TRBV30 and TRBJ2-1; D may be TRBD1 (6 bases). The V gene's germline CDR1 is GTSNPN and CDR2 SVGIG (reference sequence). This CDR3 is 14 amino acids long. Trimming cost V 1 base and J 4 bases, with 11 bases left between them. CDR3 in amino acids: CAWSAGVGYNEQFF. The CDR3 DNA reads TGTGCCTGGAGTGCAGGGGTTGGTTACAATGAGCAGTTCTTC.

V usage is TRBV29-1 and J usage is TRBJ1-1; D not certain. V lost 3 bases, J lost 5 bases, and 13 bases lay in between. Germline V gene data show CDR1 as SQVTM and CDR2 as ANQGSEA. The CDR3 loop spans 13 amino acids. DNA for the CDR3: TGCAGCGTTGAGGGCCCAGCGGGGACTGAAGCTTTCTTT. It encodes CSVEGPAGTEAFF.

This clone was detected once. The chain has TRBV6-5 and TRBJ2-5, with a possible D match to TRBD2 (5 bases). The DNA end is a closer match to TRBJ2-7, so the J assignment may be wrong. The CDR3 spans 15 residues. Per the germline V gene, CDR1 is MNHEY and CDR2 is SVGAGI. The CDR3 reads CASRPPGGLTYEQYF. Here the CDR3 DNA reads TGTGCCAGCAGACCCCCCGGCGGGTTGACCTACGAGCAGTACTTC.

The rearrangement links TRBV30 to TRBJ2-3; 8 nucleotides line up with TRBD2. The CDR3 is 15 amino acids. J was trimmed by 2 bases and V by 0 bases; bases with no gene match: 4. The germline CDR1 and CDR2 sequences are GTSNPN and SVGIG (reference sequence). The CDR3 loop reads CAWSVRGGYTDTQYF. CDR3 sequence (DNA): TGTGCCTGGAGTGTACGCGGGGGGTACACAGATACGCAGTATTTT.

This sequence joins TRBV28 and TRBJ1-1; TRBD1 aligns across 8 bases. The length of the CDR3 is 15 residues. Trimming cost V 5 bases and J 0 bases; bases outside gene matches: 5. From germline, CDR1 is MDHEN and CDR2 SYDVKM. The CDR3, as DNA: TGTGCCAGCAGTCCTGGGGGACAGGTGAACACTGAAGCTTTCTTT. It yields the protein CASSPGGQVNTEAFF.

The V gene is TRBV7-9, the J gene TRBJ1-6, with TRBD1 matching 8 bases. V shed 3 bases, J shed 10 bases, and the junction held 11 bases outside the gene matches. The CDR3 runs to 16 residues. The germline V gene has CDR1 SEHNR and CDR2 FQNEAQ (reference sequence). The CDR3 nucleotides read TGTGCCAGCAGCTTGGAAGGACAGGGCTTAGACTCACCCCTCCACTTT. Its translation: CASSLEGQGLDSPLHF.

This clone has a handful of counts. The chain employs TRBV19 and TRBJ1-5; 8 nucleotides line up with TRBD1. The germline V gene has CDR1 LNHDA and CDR2 SQIVND (reference sequence). Trimming at V came to 6 bases and at J to 4 bases, leaving 8 bases not matched to a gene. There are 15 residues in the CDR3. CDR3 residues: CASSKTQGDNQPQHF. CDR3 DNA: TGTGCCAGTAGCAAAACACAGGGGGATAATCAGCCCCAGCATTTT.

The chain employs TRBV7-2 and TRBJ2-5; maybe TRBD2 (5 bases). The J call could be wrong; TRBJ2-7 is a better fit for the DNA end. The CDR3 covers 15 residues. Germline-derived CDR1 and CDR2 are SGHTA and FQGNSA. The CDR3 loop reads CASSLSGGSSYEQYF. As DNA, the CDR3 is TGTGCCAGCAGCTTAAGTGGCGGGTCCTCCTACGAGCAGTACTTC.

The rearrangement links TRBV7-2 to TRBJ2-1; the D gene is possibly TRBD2 (5 bases). The length of the CDR3 is 17 residues. Germline V lookup: CDR1 SGHTA, CDR2 FQGNSA. Deletions cut 5 bases from V and 6 bases from J, with 23 bases between. The CDR3 nucleotides are TGTGCCAGCAGCCAGACCCGGGCCCCGGAGGTTGGCAATGAGCAGTTCTTC. Its translation: CASSQTRAPEVGNEQFF.

V and J are TRBV7-9 and TRBJ2-5; a weak D match, TRBD1 (6 bases). In germline, CDR1 is SEHNR, CDR2 FQNEAQ (reference sequence). The CDR3 extends over 14 amino acids. Trimming removed 4 bases at V and 1 base at J, with 10 bases between. The CDR3 region has the DNA TGTGCCAGCAGCTGGGGACAACTCCAAGAGACCCAGTACTTC. Translation gives CASSWGQLQETQYF.